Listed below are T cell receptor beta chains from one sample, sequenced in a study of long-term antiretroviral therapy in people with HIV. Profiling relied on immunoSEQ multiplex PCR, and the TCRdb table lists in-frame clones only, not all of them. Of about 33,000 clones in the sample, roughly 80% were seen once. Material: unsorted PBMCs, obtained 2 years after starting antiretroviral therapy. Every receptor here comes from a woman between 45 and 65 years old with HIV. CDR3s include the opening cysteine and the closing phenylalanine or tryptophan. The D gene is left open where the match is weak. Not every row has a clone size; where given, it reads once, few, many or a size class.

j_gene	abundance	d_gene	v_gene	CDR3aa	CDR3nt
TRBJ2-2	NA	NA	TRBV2	CASSESHLTSGELFF	TGTGCCAGCAGTGAATCACACTTGACTAGCGGGGAGCTGTTTTTT
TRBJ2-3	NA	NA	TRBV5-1	CASSLLSPTDTQYF	TGCGCCAGCAGCTTACTGTCCCCCACAGATACGCAGTATTTT
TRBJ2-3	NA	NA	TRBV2	CASSRTANMRDTQYF	TGTGCCAGCAGTCGGACAGCTAATATGAGGGATACGCAGTATTTT
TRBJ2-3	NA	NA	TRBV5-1	CASSFSSARDTQYF	TGCGCCAGCAGCTTTTCGTCCGCGCGAGATACGCAGTATTTT
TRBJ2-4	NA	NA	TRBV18	CASSPPYSGLNIQYF	TGTGCCAGCTCACCACCGTATTCAGGGCTAAACATTCAGTACTTC
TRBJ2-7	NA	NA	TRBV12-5	CASGYSNIGYEQYF	TGTGCTAGTGGTTATTCAAATATTGGCTACGAGCAGTACTTC
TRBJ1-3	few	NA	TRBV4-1	CASSQQGPGNTIYF	TGCGCCAGCAGCCAACAGGGCCCTGGAAACACCATATATTTT
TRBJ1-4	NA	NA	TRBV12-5	CASGLDRPRQATNEKLFF	TGTGCTAGTGGTTTGGACCGCCCTCGACAGGCAACTAATGAAAAACTGTTTTTT
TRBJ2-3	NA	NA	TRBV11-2	CASSLNRRDTQYF	TGTGCCAGCAGCTTAAATCGTAGAGATACGCAGTATTTT
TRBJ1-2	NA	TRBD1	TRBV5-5	CASSFRTGDYGYTF	TGTGCCAGCAGCTTCCGGACAGGGGACTATGGCTACACCTTC
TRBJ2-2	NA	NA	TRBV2	CASSEAATGELFF	TGTGCCAGCAGTGAAGCGGCGACCGGGGAGCTGTTTTTT
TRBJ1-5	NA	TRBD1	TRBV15	CATSRGPFLQGAGGNQPQHF	TGTGCCACCAGCAGAGGCCCCTTCCTTCAGGGGGCTGGGGGAAATCAGCCCCAGCATTTT
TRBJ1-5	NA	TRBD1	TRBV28	CASSSGQGYQPQHF	TGTGCCAGCAGTTCGGGACAGGGATATCAGCCCCAGCATTTT
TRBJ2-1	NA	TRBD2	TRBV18	CASSPTSGGFYNEQFF	TGTGCCAGCTCACCGACTAGCGGGGGGTTTTACAATGAGCAGTTCTTC
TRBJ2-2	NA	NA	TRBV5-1	CASSLGVGAGELFF	TGCGCCAGCAGCTTGGGCGTCGGGGCCGGGGAGCTGTTTTTT
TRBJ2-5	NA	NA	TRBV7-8	CASSLRRGAEETQYF	TGTGCCAGCAGCTTAAGGAGGGGAGCCGAAGAGACCCAGTACTTC
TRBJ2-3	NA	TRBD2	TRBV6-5	CASSSRQRGYTDTQYF	TGTGCCAGCAGTTCCCGCCAGCGGGGCTACACAGATACGCAGTATTTT
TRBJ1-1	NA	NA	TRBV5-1	CASSLDSGASEAFF	TGCGCCAGCAGCTTGGATTCGGGGGCAAGTGAAGCTTTCTTT
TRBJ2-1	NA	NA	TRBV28	CASSAGIDPPREFF	TGTGCCAGCAGTGCCGGGATAGACCCCCCTCGGGAGTTCTTC
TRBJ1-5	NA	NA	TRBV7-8	CASSLMENQPQHF	TGTGCCAGCAGCTTAATGGAGAATCAGCCCCAGCATTTT
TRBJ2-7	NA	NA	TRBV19	CASSISQGTYEQYF	TGTGCCAGTAGTATCTCGCAGGGCACGTACGAGCAGTACTTC